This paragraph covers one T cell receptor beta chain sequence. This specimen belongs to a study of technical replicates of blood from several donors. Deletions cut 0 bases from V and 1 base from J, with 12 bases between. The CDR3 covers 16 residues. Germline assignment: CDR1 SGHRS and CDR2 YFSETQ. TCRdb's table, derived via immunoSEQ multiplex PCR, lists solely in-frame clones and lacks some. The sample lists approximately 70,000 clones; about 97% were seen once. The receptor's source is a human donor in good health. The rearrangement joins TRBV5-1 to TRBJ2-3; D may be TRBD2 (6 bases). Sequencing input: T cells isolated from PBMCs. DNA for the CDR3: TGCGCCAGCAGCTTGGCGGGCGGGATCGGCACAGATACGCAGTATTTT. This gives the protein CASSLAGGIGTDTQYF.